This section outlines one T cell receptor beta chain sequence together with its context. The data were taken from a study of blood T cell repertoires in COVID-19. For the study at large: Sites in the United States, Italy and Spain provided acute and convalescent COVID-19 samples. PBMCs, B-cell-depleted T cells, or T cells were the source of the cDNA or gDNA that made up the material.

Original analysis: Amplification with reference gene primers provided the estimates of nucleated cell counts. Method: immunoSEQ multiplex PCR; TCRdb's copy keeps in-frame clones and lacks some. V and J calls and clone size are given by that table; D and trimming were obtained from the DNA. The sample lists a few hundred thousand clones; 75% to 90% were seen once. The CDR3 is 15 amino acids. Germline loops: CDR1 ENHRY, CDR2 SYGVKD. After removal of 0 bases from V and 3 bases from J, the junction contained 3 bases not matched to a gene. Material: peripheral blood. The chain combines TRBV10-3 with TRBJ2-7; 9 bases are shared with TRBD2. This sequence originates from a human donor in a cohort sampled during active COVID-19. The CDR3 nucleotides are TGTGCCATCAGTGAGTCGGCGGGAGGGTTCTACGAGCAGTACTTC. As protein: CAISESAGGFYEQYF.